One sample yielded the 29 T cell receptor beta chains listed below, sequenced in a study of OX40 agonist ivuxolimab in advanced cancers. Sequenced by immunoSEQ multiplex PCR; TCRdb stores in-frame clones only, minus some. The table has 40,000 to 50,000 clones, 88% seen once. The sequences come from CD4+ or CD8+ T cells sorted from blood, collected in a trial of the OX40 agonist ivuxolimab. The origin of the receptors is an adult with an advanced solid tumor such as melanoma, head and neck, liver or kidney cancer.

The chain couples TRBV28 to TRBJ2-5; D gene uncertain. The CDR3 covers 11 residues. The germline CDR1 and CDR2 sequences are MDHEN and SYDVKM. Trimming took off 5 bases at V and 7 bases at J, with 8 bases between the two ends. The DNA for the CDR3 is TGTGCCAGCAGTACCCAGACGACCCAGTACTTC. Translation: CASSTQTTQYF.

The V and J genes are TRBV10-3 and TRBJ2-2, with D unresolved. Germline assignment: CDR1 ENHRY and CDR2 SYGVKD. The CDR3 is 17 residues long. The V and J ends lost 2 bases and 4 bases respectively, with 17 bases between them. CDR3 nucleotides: TGTGCCATCAGTGAGCCTAACTGGCGAAAGTCCACCGGGGAGCTGTTTTTT. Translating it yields CAISEPNWRKSTGELFF.

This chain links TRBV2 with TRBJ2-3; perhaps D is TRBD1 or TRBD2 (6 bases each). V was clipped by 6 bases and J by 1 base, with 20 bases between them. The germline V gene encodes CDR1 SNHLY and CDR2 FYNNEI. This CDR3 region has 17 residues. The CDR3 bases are TGTGCCAGCAGCGCCCGGGCCCCGGGGGCGCGCACAGATACGCAGTATTTT. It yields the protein CASSARAPGARTDTQYF.

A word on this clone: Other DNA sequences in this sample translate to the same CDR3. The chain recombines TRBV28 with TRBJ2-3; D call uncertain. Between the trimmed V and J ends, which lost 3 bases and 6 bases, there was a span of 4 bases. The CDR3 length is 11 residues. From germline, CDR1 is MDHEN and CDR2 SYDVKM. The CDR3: CASSFRDTQYF. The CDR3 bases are TGTGCCAGCAGTTTTCGGGATACGCAGTATTTT.

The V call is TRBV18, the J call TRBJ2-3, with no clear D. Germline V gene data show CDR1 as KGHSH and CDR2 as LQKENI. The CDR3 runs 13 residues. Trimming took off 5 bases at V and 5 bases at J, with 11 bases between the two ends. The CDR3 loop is CASSILKKDTQYF. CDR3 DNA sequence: TGTGCCAGCTCAATCCTCAAAAAAGATACGCAGTATTTT.

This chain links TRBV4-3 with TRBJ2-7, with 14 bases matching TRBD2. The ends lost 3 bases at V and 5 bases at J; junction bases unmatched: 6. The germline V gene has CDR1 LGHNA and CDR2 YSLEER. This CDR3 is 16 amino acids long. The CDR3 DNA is TGCGCCAGCAGCCAGGGACTAGCGGGAGTCGAGAACGAGCAGTACTTC. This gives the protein CASSQGLAGVENEQYF.

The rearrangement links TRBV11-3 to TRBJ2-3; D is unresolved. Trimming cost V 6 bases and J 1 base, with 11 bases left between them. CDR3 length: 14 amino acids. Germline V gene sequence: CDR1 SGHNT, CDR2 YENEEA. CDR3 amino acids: CASRSGPGTDTQYF. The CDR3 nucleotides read TGTGCCAGCAGATCCGGGCCTGGCACAGATACGCAGTATTTT.

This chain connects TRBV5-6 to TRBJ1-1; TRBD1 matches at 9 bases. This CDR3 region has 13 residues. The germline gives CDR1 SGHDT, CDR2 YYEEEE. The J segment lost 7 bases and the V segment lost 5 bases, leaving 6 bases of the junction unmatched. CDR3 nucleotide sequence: TGTGCCAGCAGGCGGGACAGGGCTAGTGAAGCTTTCTTT. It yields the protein CASRRDRASEAFF. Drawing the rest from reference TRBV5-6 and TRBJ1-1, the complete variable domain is DAGVTQSPTHLIKTRGQQVTLRCSPKSGHDTVSWYQQALGQGPQFIFQYYEEEERQRGNFPDRFSGHQFPNYSSELNVNALLLGDSALYLCASRRDRASEAFFGQGTRLTVV.

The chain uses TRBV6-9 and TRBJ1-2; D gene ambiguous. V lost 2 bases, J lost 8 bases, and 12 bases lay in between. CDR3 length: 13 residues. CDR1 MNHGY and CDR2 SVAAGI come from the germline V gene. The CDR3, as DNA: TGTGCCAGCAGTTATAGGAGGGATGGAGGCTACACCTTC. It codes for CASSYRRDGGYTF.

The CDR3 nucleotides read TGTGCCATCAGTACGGGACTCAGTTATGGCTACACCTTC. Its protein is CAISTGLSYGYTF. V and J are TRBV10-3 and TRBJ1-2; tentatively, D is TRBD1 (5 bases). Germline V gene lookup returns CDR1 ENHRY and CDR2 SYGVKD. V lost 5 bases, J lost 5 bases, and 12 bases lay in between. The CDR3 spans 13 residues.

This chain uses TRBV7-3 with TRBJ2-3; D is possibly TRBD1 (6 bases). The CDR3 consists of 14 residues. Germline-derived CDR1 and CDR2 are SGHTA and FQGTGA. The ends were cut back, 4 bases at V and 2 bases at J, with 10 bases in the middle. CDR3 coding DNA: TGTGCCAGCAGCTGGGGACAAATCACAGATACGCAGTATTTT. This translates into CASSWGQITDTQYF.

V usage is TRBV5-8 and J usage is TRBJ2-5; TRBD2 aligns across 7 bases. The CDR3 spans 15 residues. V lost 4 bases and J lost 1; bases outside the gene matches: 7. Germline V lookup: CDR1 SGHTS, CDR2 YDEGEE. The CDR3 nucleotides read TGTGCCAGCAGCCTTCCCTGGGGGGGCCAAGAGACCCAGTACTTC. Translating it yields CASSLPWGGQETQYF. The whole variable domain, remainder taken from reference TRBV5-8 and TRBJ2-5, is EAGVTQSPTHLIKTRGQQATLRCSPISGHTSVYWYQQALGLGLQFLLWYDEGEERNRGNFPPRFSGRQFPNYSSELNVNALELEDSALYLCASSLPWGGQETQYFGPGTRLLVL.

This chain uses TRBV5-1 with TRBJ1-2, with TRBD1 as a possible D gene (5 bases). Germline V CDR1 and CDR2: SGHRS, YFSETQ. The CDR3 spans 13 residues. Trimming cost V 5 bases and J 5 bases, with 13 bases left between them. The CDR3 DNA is TGCGCCAGCAGTTCAGGGTCTCGGTATGGCTACACCTTC. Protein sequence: CASSSGSRYGYTF.

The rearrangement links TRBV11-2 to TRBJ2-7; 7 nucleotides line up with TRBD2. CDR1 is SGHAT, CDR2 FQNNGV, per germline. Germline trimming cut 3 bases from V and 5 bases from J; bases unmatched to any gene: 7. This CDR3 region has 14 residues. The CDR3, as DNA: TGTGCCAGCAGCTTGAGTTCGCGGGAGAACGAGCAGTACTTC. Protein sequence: CASSLSSRENEQYF.

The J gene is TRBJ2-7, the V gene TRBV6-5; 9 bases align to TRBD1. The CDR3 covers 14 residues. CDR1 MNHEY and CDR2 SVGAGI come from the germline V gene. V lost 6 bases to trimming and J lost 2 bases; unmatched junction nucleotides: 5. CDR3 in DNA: TGTGCCAGCAGACCCACAGGGGGCGCCTACGAGCAGTACTTC. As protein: CASRPTGGAYEQYF.

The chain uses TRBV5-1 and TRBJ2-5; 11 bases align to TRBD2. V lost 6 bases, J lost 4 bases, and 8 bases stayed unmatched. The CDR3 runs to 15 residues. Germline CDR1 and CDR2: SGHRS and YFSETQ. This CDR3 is CASTARGLAGETQYF. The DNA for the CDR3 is TGCGCCAGCACCGCACGCGGACTAGCGGGAGAGACCCAGTACTTC.

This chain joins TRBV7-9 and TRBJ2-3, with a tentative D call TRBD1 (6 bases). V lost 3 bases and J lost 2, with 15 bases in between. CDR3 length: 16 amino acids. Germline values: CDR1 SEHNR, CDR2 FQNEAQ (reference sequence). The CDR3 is CASSLGTHEVTDTQYF. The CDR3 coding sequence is TGTGCCAGCAGCTTGGGGACACACGAGGTCACAGATACGCAGTATTTT.

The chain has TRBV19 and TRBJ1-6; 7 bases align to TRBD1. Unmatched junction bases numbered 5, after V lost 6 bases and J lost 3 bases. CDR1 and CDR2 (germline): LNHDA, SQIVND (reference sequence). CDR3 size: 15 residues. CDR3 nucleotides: TGTGCCAGTAGGGGGACAGTAAACTATAATTCACCCCTCCACTTT. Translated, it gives CASRGTVNYNSPLHF.

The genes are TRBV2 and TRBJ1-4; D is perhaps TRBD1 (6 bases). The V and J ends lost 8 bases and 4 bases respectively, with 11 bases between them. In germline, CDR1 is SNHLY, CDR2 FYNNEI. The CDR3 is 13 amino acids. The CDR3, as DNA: TGTGCCAGCGAGGGGGGGCGTAATGAAAAACTGTTTTTT. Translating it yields CASEGGRNEKLFF. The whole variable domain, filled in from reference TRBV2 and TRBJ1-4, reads EPEVTQTPSHQVTQMGQEVILRCVPISNHLYFYWYRQILGQKVEFLVSFYNNEISEKSEIFDDQFSVERPDGSNFTLKIRSTKLEDSAMYFCASEGGRNEKLFFGSGTQLSVL.

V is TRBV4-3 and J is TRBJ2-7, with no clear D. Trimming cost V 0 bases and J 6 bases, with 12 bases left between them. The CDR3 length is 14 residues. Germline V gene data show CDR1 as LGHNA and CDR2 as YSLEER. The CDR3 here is CASSQDRVPREQYF. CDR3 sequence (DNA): TGCGCCAGCAGCCAAGATCGAGTGCCGCGCGAGCAGTACTTC.

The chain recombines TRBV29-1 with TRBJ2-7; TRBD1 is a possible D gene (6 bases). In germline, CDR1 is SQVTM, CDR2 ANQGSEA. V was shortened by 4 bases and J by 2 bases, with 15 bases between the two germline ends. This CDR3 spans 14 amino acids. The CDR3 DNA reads TGCAGCGTTGCGCGCAACGGACAGCCCTACGAGCAGTACTTC. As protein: CSVARNGQPYEQYF.

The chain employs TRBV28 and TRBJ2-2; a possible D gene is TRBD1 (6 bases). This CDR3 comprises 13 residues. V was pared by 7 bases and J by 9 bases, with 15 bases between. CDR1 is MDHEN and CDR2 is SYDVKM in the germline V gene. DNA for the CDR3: TGTGCCAGCACACCCCCCAGGGGCCGGGAGCTGTTTTTT. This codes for CASTPPRGRELFF.

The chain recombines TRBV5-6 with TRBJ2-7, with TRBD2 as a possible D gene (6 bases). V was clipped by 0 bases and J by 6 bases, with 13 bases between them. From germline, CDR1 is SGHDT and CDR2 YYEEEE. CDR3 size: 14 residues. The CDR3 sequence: CASSLGSGVGEQYF. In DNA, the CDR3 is TGTGCCAGCAGCTTGGGGTCGGGAGTTGGCGAGCAGTACTTC.

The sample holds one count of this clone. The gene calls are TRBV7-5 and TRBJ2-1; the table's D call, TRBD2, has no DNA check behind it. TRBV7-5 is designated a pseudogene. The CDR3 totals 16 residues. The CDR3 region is CARSPGLSYSYNEQFF. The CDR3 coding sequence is TGTGCCAGAAGCCCGGGACTTAGTTACTCCTACAATGAGCAGTTCTTC.

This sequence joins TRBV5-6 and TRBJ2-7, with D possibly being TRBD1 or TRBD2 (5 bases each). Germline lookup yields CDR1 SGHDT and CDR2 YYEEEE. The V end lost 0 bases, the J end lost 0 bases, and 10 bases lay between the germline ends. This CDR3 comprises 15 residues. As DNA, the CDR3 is TGTGCCAGCAGCTTGGAAGGGGACCCCTCCTACGAGCAGTACTTC. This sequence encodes CASSLEGDPSYEQYF.

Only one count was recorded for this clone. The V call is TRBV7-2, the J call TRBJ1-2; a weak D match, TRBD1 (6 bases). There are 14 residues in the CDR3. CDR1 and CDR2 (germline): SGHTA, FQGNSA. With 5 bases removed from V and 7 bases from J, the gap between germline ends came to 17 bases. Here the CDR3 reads CASSPYRVTTGYTF. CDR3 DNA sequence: TGTGCCAGCAGCCCGTACAGGGTTACGACTGGCTACACCTTC.

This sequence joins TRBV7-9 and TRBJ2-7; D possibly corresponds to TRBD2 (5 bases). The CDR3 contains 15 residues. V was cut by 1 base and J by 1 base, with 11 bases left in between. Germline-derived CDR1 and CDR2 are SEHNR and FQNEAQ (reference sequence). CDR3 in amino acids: CASSLEVWESYEQYF. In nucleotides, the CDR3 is TGTGCCAGCAGCTTAGAGGTTTGGGAGTCCTACGAGCAGTACTTC. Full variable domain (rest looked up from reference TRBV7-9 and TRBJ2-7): DTGVSQNPRHKITKRGQNVTFRCDPISEHNRLYWYRQTLGQGPEFLTYFQNEAQLEKSRLLSDRFSAERPKGSFSTLEIQRTEQGDSAMYLCASSLEVWESYEQYFGPGTRLTVT.

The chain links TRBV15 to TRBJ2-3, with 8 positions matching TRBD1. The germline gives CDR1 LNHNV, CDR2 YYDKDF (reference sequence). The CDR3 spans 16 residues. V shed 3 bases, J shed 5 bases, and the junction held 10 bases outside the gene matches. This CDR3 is CATSRAGTGKKDTQYF. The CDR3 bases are TGTGCCACCAGCAGGGCTGGGACAGGAAAAAAAGATACGCAGTATTTT.

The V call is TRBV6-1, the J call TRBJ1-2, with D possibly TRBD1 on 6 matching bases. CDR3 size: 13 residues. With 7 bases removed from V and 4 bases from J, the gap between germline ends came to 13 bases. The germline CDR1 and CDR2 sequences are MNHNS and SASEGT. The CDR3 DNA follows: TGTGCCAGCATCCACACAGGGACCTATGGCTACACCTTC. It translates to CASIHTGTYGYTF.